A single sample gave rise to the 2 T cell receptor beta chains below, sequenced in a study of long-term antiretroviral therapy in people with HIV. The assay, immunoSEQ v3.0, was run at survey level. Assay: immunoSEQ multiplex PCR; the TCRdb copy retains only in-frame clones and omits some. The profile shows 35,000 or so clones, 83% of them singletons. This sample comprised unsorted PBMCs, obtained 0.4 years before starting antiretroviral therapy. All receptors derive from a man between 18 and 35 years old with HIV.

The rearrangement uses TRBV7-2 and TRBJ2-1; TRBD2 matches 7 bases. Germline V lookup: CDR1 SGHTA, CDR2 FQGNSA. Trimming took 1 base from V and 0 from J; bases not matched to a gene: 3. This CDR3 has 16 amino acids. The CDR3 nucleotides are TGTGCCAGCAGCTTAGGTGGGACTACCTCCTACAATGAGCAGTTCTTC. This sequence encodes CASSLGGTTSYNEQFF.

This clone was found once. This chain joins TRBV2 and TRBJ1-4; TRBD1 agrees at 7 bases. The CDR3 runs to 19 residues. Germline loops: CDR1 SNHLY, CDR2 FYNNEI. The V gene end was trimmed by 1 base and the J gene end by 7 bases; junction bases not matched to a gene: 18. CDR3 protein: CASSEVPWVQGEEGEKLFF. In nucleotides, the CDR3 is TGTGCCAGCAGTGAAGTCCCTTGGGTCCAGGGGGAAGAAGGTGAAAAACTGTTTTTT.